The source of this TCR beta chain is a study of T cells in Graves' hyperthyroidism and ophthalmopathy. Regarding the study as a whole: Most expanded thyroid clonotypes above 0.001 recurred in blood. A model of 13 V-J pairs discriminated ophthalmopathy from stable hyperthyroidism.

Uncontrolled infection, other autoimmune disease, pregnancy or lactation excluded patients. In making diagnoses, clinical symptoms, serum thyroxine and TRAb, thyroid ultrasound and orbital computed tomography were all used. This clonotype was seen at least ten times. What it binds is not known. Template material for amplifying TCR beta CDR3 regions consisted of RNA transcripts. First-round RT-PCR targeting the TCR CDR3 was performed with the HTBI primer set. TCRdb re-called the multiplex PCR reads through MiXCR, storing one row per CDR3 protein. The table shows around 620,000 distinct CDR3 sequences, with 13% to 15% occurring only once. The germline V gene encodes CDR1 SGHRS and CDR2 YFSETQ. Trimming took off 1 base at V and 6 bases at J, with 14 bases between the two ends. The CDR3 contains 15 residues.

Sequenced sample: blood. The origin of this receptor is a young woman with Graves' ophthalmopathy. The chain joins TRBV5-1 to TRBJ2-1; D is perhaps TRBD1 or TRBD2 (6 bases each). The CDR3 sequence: CASSLIEGGRNEQFF. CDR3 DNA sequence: TGCGCCAGCAGCTTGATTGAGGGGGGACGCAATGAGCAGTTCTTC.